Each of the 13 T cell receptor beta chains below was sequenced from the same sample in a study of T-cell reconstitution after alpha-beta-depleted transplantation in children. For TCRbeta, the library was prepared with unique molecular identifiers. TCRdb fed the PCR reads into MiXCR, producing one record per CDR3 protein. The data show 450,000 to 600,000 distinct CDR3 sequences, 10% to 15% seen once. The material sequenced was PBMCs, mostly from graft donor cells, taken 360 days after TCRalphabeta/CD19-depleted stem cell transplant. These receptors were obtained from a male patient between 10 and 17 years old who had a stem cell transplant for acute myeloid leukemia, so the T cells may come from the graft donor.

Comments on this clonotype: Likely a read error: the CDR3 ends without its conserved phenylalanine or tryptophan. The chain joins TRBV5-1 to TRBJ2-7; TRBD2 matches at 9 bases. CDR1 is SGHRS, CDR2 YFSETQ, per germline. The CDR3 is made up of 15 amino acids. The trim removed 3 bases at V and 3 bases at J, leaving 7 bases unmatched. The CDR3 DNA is TGCGCCAGCAGCTGGGAGGGACTAGCTAACTACGAGCAGTACTAC. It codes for CASSWEGLANYEQYY.

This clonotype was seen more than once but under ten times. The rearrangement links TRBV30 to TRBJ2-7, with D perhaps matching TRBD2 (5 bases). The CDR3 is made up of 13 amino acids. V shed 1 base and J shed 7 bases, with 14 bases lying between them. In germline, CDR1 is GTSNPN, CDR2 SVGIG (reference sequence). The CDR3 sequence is CAWSERSYGEQYF. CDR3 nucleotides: TGTGCCTGGAGTGAGCGGTCGTATGGAGAGCAGTACTTC.

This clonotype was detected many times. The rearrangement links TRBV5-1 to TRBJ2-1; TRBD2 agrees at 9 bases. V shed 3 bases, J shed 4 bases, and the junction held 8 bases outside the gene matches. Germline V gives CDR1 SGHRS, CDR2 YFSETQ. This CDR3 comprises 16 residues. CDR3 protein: CASSSSFAGGYNEQFF. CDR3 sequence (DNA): TGCGCCAGCAGCTCTAGCTTTGCGGGGGGGTACAATGAGCAGTTCTTC.

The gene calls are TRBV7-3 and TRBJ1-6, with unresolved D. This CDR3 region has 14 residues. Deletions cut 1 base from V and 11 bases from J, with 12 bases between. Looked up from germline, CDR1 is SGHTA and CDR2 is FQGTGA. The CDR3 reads CASSLSLSGAPLHF. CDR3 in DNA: TGTGCCAGCAGCTTAAGTTTATCCGGAGCACCCCTCCACTTT.

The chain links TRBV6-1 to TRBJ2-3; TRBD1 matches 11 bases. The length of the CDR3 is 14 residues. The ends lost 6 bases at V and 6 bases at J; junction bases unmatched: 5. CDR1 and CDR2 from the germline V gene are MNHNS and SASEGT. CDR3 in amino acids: CASSQGQGADTQYF. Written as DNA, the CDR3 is TGTGCCAGCAGCCAAGGACAGGGGGCCGATACGCAGTATTTT.

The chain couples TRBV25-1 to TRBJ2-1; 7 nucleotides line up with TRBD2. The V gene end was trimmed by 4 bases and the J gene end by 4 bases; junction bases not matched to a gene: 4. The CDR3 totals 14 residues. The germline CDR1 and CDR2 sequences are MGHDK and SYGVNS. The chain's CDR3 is CASSALAEYNEQFF. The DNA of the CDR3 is TGTGCCAGCAGTGCCCTAGCGGAATACAATGAGCAGTTCTTC.

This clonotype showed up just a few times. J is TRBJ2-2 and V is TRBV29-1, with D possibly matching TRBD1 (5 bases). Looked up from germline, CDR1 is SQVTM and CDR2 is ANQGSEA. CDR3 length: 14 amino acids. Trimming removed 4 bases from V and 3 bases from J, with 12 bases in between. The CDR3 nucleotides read TGCAGCGTTGCCAGGACATCAGACACCGGGGAGCTGTTTTTT. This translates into CSVARTSDTGELFF.

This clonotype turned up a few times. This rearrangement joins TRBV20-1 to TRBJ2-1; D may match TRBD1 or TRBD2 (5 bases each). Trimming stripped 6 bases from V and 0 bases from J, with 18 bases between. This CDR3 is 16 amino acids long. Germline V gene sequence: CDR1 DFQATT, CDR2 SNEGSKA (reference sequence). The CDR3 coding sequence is TGCAGTGCCCCGCCGGGGCTTAGGAGCTCCTACAATGAGCAGTTCTTC. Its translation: CSAPPGLRSSYNEQFF.

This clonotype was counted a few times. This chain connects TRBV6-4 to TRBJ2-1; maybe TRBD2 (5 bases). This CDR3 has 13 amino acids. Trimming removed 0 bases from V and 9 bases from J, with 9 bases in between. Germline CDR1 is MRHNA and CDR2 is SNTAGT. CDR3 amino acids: CASSDSYSAEQFF. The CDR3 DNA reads TGTGCCAGCAGTGACTCGTATAGCGCTGAGCAGTTCTTC.

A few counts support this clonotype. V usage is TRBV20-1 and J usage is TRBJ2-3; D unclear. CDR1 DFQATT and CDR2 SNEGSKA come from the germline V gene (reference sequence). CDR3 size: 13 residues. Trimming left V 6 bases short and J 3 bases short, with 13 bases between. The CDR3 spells CSAAIDWTDTQYF. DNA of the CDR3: TGCAGTGCCGCAATTGACTGGACAGATACGCAGTATTTT.

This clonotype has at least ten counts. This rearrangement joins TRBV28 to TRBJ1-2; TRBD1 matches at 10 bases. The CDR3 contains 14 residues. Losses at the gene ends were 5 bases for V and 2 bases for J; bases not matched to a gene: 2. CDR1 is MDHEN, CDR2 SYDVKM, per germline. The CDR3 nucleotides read TGTGCCAGCAGTCAGACAGGGGGCAACTATGGCTACACCTTC. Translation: CASSQTGGNYGYTF.

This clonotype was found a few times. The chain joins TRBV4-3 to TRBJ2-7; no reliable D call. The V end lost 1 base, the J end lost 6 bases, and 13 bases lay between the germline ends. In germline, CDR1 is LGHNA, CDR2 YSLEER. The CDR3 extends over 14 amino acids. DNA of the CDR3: TGCGCCAGCAGCCAAGTAGGAGTCCCTGGCGAGCAGTACTTC. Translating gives CASSQVGVPGEQYF.

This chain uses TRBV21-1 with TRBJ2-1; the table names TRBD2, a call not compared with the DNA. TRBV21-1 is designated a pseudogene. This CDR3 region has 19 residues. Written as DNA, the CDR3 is TGTGCCAGCAGCCACGTTTACGTGGGGAGGGCTAGCGGGAGGGCCAGGCAGTTCTTC. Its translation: CASSHVYVGRASGRARQFF.